One sample yielded the 30 T cell receptor beta chains listed below, sequenced in a study of human T cells and chemical hapten exposure. TCRdb re-called the RACE reads through MiXCR, storing one row per CDR3 protein. The sample holds 150,000 to 200,000 distinct CDR3 sequences, 25% to 35% seen once. This sample's time point: patch test 3, about 24 weeks after DPC sensitization. The treatment was: therapeutic diphenylcyclopropenone sensitization with weekly scalp DPC. This specimen consisted of whole blood, obtained in connection with sensitization to the hapten diphenylcyclopropenone (DPC). Receptors originate from a woman aged 18-29 years with alopecia areata. Some clones in this sample may be carry-over from other donors' samples.

This clonotype was seen a few times. V is TRBV4-1 and J is TRBJ2-1; D is unresolved. CDR1 and CDR2 (germline): MGHRA, YSYEKL. The CDR3 is 14 amino acids. Trimming took 5 bases from V and 8 from J, leaving 16 bases between them. This CDR3 reads CASSLGSENDEQFF. CDR3 coding DNA: TGCGCCAGCAGCTTGGGGTCCGAAAACGATGAGCAGTTCTTC.

This clonotype has more than one count but fewer than ten. This chain joins TRBV4-1 and TRBJ2-2; 10 positions match TRBD2. Unmatched junction bases numbered 5, after V lost 0 bases and J lost 4 bases. Germline V gene data show CDR1 as MGHRA and CDR2 as YSYEKL. The CDR3 totals 17 residues. The CDR3 DNA is TGCGCCAGCAGCCAAGAAGAGCTAGCGGGAGTCACCGGGGAGCTGTTTTTT. Translating gives CASSQEELAGVTGELFF.

V and J are TRBV7-8 and TRBJ2-1; 10 nucleotides match TRBD2. After removal of 5 bases from V and 12 bases from J, the junction contained 4 bases not matched to a gene. This CDR3 has 12 amino acids. The germline gives CDR1 SGHVS, CDR2 FQNEAQ. The chain's CDR3 is CASSPSSGRQFF. As DNA, the CDR3 is TGTGCCAGCAGCCCCTCTAGCGGGAGGCAGTTCTTC.

The genes are TRBV7-3 and TRBJ1-6; D is unclear. The germline CDR1 and CDR2 sequences are SGHTA and FQGTGA. The CDR3 is made up of 15 amino acids. V was trimmed by 7 bases and J by 7 bases, leaving 17 bases between them. CDR3 in DNA: TGTGCCAGCAACTTGAAGGGCTACAGAAATTCACCCCTCCACTTT. Residues: CASNLKGYRNSPLHF.

The V gene is TRBV20-1, the J gene TRBJ2-5; D is ambiguous. This CDR3 has 11 residues. V was trimmed by 5 bases and J by 10 bases, leaving 14 bases between them. CDR1 and CDR2 (germline): DFQATT, SNEGSKA (reference sequence). The CDR3 DNA sequence: TGCAGTGCTCGAGCCAGCGCGAACCAGTACTTC. The encoded protein is CSARASANQYF.

Many counts were recorded for this clonotype. The J gene is TRBJ2-3, the V gene TRBV20-1, with TRBD2 matching 9 bases. CDR3 length equals 15 residues. The V and J ends lost 8 bases and 3 bases, in that order; junction bases with no gene match: 12. The germline CDR1 and CDR2 sequences are DFQATT and SNEGSKA (reference sequence). In nucleotides, the CDR3 is TGCAGTACCCATCCCTTAGCGGGAGAAACAGATACGCAGTATTTT. It codes for CSTHPLAGETDTQYF.

Only a few counts were recorded for this clonotype. The chain employs TRBV7-2 and TRBJ2-3, with a weak D call TRBD1 (5 bases). The CDR3 is 13 residues long. Trimming stripped 1 base from V and 3 bases from J, with 5 bases between. CDR1 is SGHTA and CDR2 is FQGNSA in the germline V gene. CDR3 amino acids: CASSLEGTDTQYF. In DNA, the CDR3 is TGTGCCAGCAGCTTAGAGGGGACAGATACGCAGTATTTT.

This clonotype turned up a few times. The chain couples TRBV10-3 to TRBJ2-7; unclear D gene. The V gene lost 6 bases and the J gene lost 0 bases, with 15 bases spanning the gap. The CDR3 extends over 15 amino acids. Germline values: CDR1 ENHRY, CDR2 SYGVKD. The CDR3 reads CAIRRLTGGSYEQYF. CDR3 nucleotide sequence: TGTGCCATCAGGAGGCTAACGGGCGGCTCCTACGAGCAGTACTTC.

The chain links TRBV3-2 to TRBJ2-1; TRBD1, the table's D call, was not compared with the DNA. TRBV3-2 is a pseudogene locus. The length of the CDR3 is 15 residues. The CDR3, as DNA: TGTGCCAGCAGCCAAGGGGGGGGTCACTACAATGAGCAGTTCTTC. Protein: CASSQGGGHYNEQFF.

The V gene is TRBV5-1, the J gene TRBJ2-2; TRBD2 agrees at 12 bases. Germline lookup yields CDR1 SGHRS and CDR2 YFSETQ. This CDR3 has 18 amino acids. The V segment lost 1 base and the J segment 7 bases; nucleotides outside the gene matches: 11. CDR3: CASSLSGASGRAIGELFF. Here the CDR3 DNA reads TGCGCCAGCAGCTTGAGTGGTGCTAGCGGGAGGGCGATCGGGGAGCTGTTTTTT.

The J gene is TRBJ1-1, the V gene TRBV2, with unresolved D. This CDR3 contains 14 residues. The germline gives CDR1 SNHLY, CDR2 FYNNEI. Trimming shortened V by 9 bases and J by 4 bases, and 18 bases separated the two germline ends. The CDR3 is CASPSYLGSTEAFF. CDR3 coding DNA: TGTGCCAGTCCATCCTACTTGGGTTCCACTGAAGCTTTCTTT.

Only a few counts were recorded for this clonotype. This chain connects TRBV27 to TRBJ2-1; unclear D gene. The germline gives CDR1 MNHEY, CDR2 SMNVEV (reference sequence). Trimming removed 6 bases at V and 5 bases at J, with 11 bases between. The CDR3 loop spans 13 amino acids. CDR3 loop: CASSPVANNEQFF. Here the CDR3 DNA reads TGTGCCAGCAGCCCCGTGGCTAACAATGAGCAGTTCTTC.

The chain carries TRBV15 and TRBJ1-5; D might be TRBD1 (5 bases). Germline CDR1 is LNHNV and CDR2 is YYDKDF (reference sequence). The V and J ends lost 5 bases and 2 bases respectively, with 22 bases between them. This CDR3 has 18 residues. In DNA form, the CDR3 reads TGTGCCACCAGCGGGGCTCACCCACAGGCCTATCGCAATCAGCCCCAGCATTTT. Translating gives CATSGAHPQAYRNQPQHF.

This clonotype appeared a few times. The V gene is TRBV28, the J gene TRBJ1-5; D gene uncertain. Trimming took 4 bases from V and 4 from J, leaving 14 bases between them. CDR3 size: 15 residues. The V gene's germline CDR1 is MDHEN and CDR2 SYDVKM. Here the CDR3 DNA reads TGTGCCAGCAGTTCTTTAGGACTGACGAATCAGCCCCAGCATTTT. It yields the protein CASSSLGLTNQPQHF. The full variable domain, in which reference TRBV28 and TRBJ1-5 provide the parts outside the CDR3, is DVKVTQSSRYLVKRTGEKVFLECVQDMDHENMFWYRQDPGLGLRLIYFSYDVKMKEKGDIPEGYSVSREKKERFSLILESASTNQTSMYLCASSSLGLTNQPQHFGDGTRLSIL.

V and J are TRBV7-9 and TRBJ2-1, with 11 bases identical to TRBD1. CDR3 length: 15 residues. Germline assignment: CDR1 SEHNR and CDR2 FQNEAQ (reference sequence). V was clipped by 5 bases and J by 6 bases; unmatched bases: 6. The CDR3 nucleotides are TGTGCCAGCAGCCCAGGGGGGACAGGGGGCAATGAGCAGTTCTTC. It yields the protein CASSPGGTGGNEQFF.

The chain joins TRBV7-3 to TRBJ2-1, with 16 bases aligning to TRBD2. The CDR3 consists of 18 residues. The ends lost 2 bases at V and 6 bases at J; junction bases unmatched: 7. The germline V gene has CDR1 SGHTA and CDR2 FQGTGA. DNA for the CDR3: TGTGCCAGCAGCTTAGGGACTAGCGGGGGGGATGCCCGCAATGAGCAGTTCTTC. This gives the protein CASSLGTSGGDARNEQFF.

The rearrangement links TRBV7-3 to TRBJ2-2, with D possibly matching TRBD1 (5 bases). Trimming removed 5 bases from V and 1 base from J, with 14 bases in between. This CDR3 region has 16 residues. Germline lookup yields CDR1 SGHTA and CDR2 FQGTGA. CDR3 sequence: CASSAQTELNTGELFF. CDR3 DNA sequence: TGTGCCAGCAGCGCCCAGACAGAGTTGAACACCGGGGAGCTGTTTTTT. Variable domain in full (rest from reference TRBV7-3 and TRBJ2-2): GAGVSQTPSNKVTEKGKYVELRCDPISGHTALYWYRQSLGQGPEFLIYFQGTGAADDSGLPNDRFFAVRPEGSVSTLKIQRTERGDSAVYLCASSAQTELNTGELFFGEGSRLTVL.

This clonotype was seen a few times. V is TRBV6-1 and J is TRBJ1-2; 12 bases align to TRBD1. The length of the CDR3 is 17 residues. Germline V gives CDR1 MNHNS, CDR2 SASEGT. Unmatched junction bases numbered 13, after V lost 6 bases and J lost 5 bases. The CDR3 DNA reads TGTGCCAGCAGCCTAGGGACAGGGGGCGCTTCCCGATATGGCTACACCTTC. Translating gives CASSLGTGGASRYGYTF.

The chain recombines TRBV5-1 with TRBJ2-1; 9 bases align to TRBD2. V dropped 4 bases and J dropped 2; count of bases not matched to a gene: 4. CDR1 is SGHRS, CDR2 YFSETQ, per germline. This CDR3 has 15 residues. The CDR3 DNA sequence: TGCGCCAGCAGCGGTAGCGGGAGCACCTACAATGAGCAGTTCTTC. The encoded protein is CASSGSGSTYNEQFF.

V and J are TRBV2 and TRBJ1-5; D is uncertain. Germline-derived CDR1 and CDR2 are SNHLY and FYNNEI. The CDR3 spans 13 residues. The V end lost 5 bases, the J end lost 3 bases, and 8 bases lay between the germline ends. The CDR3, as DNA: TGTGCCAGCAGTAAATCCTCCAATCAGCCCCAGCATTTT. It yields the protein CASSKSSNQPQHF.

CDR3 DNA sequence: TGTGCCAGCAGTCGGGACAGGGGACTAAGTGGCTACACCTTC. It encodes CASSRDRGLSGYTF. This chain joins TRBV12-3 or TRBV12-4 and TRBJ1-2, with 10 positions matching TRBD1. The V and J ends lost 5 bases and 7 bases, in that order; junction bases with no gene match: 7. CDR3 length equals 14 residues.

This chain links TRBV10-3 with TRBJ2-1; tentatively, D is TRBD1 or TRBD2 (5 bases each). Per the germline V gene, CDR1 is ENHRY and CDR2 is SYGVKD. V gave up 0 bases and J gave up 7 bases, with 16 bases separating them. There are 16 residues in the CDR3. The CDR3 sequence: CAISESKIVGDNEQFF. The CDR3 nucleotides read TGTGCCATCAGTGAGTCGAAGATAGTGGGGGATAATGAGCAGTTCTTC.

This clonotype was seen a handful of times. The CDR3 does not close with the conserved phenylalanine or tryptophan, likely indicating a read error. The DNA is left out, because the CDR3 cannot be placed on it with certainty; the CDR3 is given as TCRdb lists it. The genes are TRBV4-1 and TRBJ1-2; the table's D call, TRBD1, has no DNA check behind it. Counting both end residues, the CDR3 totals 13 amino acids. Germline V gene sequence: CDR1 MGHRA, CDR2 YSYEKL. This chain's CDR3 is CASSPPGLRMAKV.

The sample holds a few counts of this clonotype. The junction does not match germline at one end; this may be a read error. The gene calls are TRBV4-3 and TRBJ2-7; D is perhaps TRBD2 (5 bases). The CDR3 has 13 residues. Germline loops: CDR1 LGHNA, CDR2 YSLEER. CDR3 bases: TGTGCCAGCAGCCAAGAGGGTTTCTACGAGCAGTACTTC. Amino acid sequence: CASSQEGFYEQYF.

This clonotype was seen more than once but under ten times. The chain joins TRBV4-1 to TRBJ1-6; D unresolved. Germline V gene lookup returns CDR1 MGHRA and CDR2 YSYEKL. The CDR3 is made up of 16 amino acids. V gave up 1 base and J gave up 0 bases, with 7 bases separating them. In nucleotides, the CDR3 is TGCGCCAGCAGCCAAGTCCCCACCTCCTATAATTCACCCCTCCACTTT. The encoded protein is CASSQVPTSYNSPLHF.

The chain uses TRBV20-1 and TRBJ1-2; D not certain. This CDR3 is 15 amino acids long. Germline CDR1 reads DFQATT; CDR2 reads SNEGSKA (reference sequence). V was cut by 0 bases and J by 5 bases, with 16 bases left in between. Written as DNA, the CDR3 is TGCAGTGCTAGAGATCGATGGCGCGTAGGATATGGCTACACCTTC. It codes for CSARDRWRVGYGYTF.

This clonotype was counted ten times or more. The chain is built from TRBV7-6 and TRBJ2-2; D is undetermined. V lost 5 bases and J 4 bases, leaving 11 bases between the germline ends. This CDR3 has 14 residues. Germline V CDR1 and CDR2: SGHVS, FNYEAQ. The CDR3 loop is CASSPGQRTGELFF. The CDR3 DNA sequence: TGTGCCAGCAGCCCCGGGCAACGCACCGGGGAGCTGTTTTTT. Complete variable domain (other parts from reference TRBV7-6 and TRBJ2-2): GAGVSQSPRYKVTKRGQDVALRCDPISGHVSLYWYRQALGQGPEFLTYFNYEAQQDKSGLPNDRFSAERPEGSISTLTIQRTEQRDSAMYRCASSPGQRTGELFFGEGSRLTVL.

This sequence joins TRBV5-1 and TRBJ2-1; 7 bases line up with TRBD2. Trimming at V came to 5 bases and at J to 0 bases, leaving 5 bases not matched to a gene. The CDR3 spans 15 residues. Germline lookup yields CDR1 SGHRS and CDR2 YFSETQ. The CDR3 DNA reads as TGCGCCAGCAGTCCCCTAGCGGACTCCTACAATGAGCAGTTCTTC. Translation gives CASSPLADSYNEQFF.

The V call is TRBV7-2, the J call TRBJ1-1, with D hard to call. The CDR3 has 13 residues. CDR1 SGHTA and CDR2 FQGNSA come from the germline V gene. V lost 2 bases and J 7 bases, leaving 11 bases between the germline ends. CDR3 DNA sequence: TGTGCCAGCAGCTTAAGTAGTGTAGATGAAGCTTTCTTT. Translated, it gives CASSLSSVDEAFF.

V usage is TRBV4-3 and J usage is TRBJ2-3, with 8 bases matching TRBD1. J lost 0 bases, V lost 0 bases, and 8 bases had no gene match. CDR1 is LGHNA and CDR2 is YSLEER in the germline V gene. This CDR3 is built from 18 residues. The CDR3 nucleotides are TGCGCCAGCAGCCAAGAAGCGGCAGGGGGCTCTAGCACAGATACGCAGTATTTT. Its translation is CASSQEAAGGSSTDTQYF.